This T cell receptor beta chain comes out of a study of blood T cell repertoires in COVID-19. Study at large: There were acute and convalescent COVID-19 samples, and they came from the United States, Italy and Spain. The cDNA or gDNA used as material had been derived from T cells, B-cell-depleted T cells, or PBMCs.

Methods used by the authors: It was from reference gene primer amplification that nucleated cell counts were estimated. Clones were sequenced by immunoSEQ multiplex PCR, and TCRdb holds only the in-frame ones, with some missing. V, J and clone size are those of that table, while D and trimming were read from the DNA. Of 8,500 to 14,000 clones listed, 80% to 90% are singletons. V lost 2 bases and J lost 4, with 5 bases in between. The CDR3 is 12 amino acids. Germline lookup yields CDR1 MNHEY and CDR2 SVGEGT. This sequence was found in a human donor in a cohort sampled during active COVID-19. What was sequenced was peripheral blood. This chain connects TRBV6-2 or TRBV6-3 to TRBJ1-2; D unresolved. The chain's CDR3 is CASSYPRYGYTF. CDR3 DNA: TGTGCCAGCAGTTACCCGCGCTATGGCTACACCTTC.